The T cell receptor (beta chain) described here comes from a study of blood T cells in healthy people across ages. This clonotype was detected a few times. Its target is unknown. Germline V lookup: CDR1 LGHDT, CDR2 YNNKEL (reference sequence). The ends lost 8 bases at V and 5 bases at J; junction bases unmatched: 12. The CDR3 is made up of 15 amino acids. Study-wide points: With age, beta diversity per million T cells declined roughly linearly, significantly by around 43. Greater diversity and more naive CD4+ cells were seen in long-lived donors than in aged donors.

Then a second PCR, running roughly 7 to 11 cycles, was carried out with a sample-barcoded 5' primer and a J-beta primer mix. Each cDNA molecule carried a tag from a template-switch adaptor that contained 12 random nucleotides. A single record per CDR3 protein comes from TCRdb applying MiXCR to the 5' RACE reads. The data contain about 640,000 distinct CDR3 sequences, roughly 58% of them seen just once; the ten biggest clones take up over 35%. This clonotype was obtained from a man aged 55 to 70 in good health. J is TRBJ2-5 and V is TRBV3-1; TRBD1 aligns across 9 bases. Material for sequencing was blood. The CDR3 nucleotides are TGTGCCAGCTCAAAGAACCCCGGGACAGGGGAGACCCAGTACTTC. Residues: CASSKNPGTGETQYF.